Sequencing of this T cell receptor beta chain was carried out in a study of T cell responses to AZD1222 COVID-19 vaccine (dated by TCRdb to about 2021). For the wider study: A total of about 230 trial participants underwent TCR sequencing, of whom 207 received two doses of AZD1222 and some 25 received two doses of the MenACWY control vaccine. Trial participants were enrolled into age subgroups of 18-55, 56-69 and 70-plus years, which contained around 150, 29 and 61 TCR-sequenced participants, respectively.

Study-wide conclusions, independent of this receptor: Reportedly, close to half of the unique spike-specific TCRs recognized epitopes lying outside the regions that are mutated in the B.1.351 and B.1.1.7 variants. Participants were mostly white British, with more females than males. The authors suggested clonal diversity may have been underestimated. The 56-69-year group was small, and its depth increase did not reach significance, likely because of low power. Conclusions about previously exposed vaccinees are limited because only six or seven AZD1222 recipients were SARS-CoV-2 seropositive at baseline. Because no day 14 peak-response samples were available, repertoires were characterized only after the peak T cell response. A significant rise in spike-specific TCR breadth and depth was observed after two AZD1222 doses relative to day 0 and relative to MenACWY recipients. Vaccine-associated CD4 TCRs spanned the whole spike protein, with dominant responses in regions 160-218 and 743-854.

The time point label corresponds to: about 28 days (+/-7) after the second vaccine dose. Because spike-specific TCR depth and breadth did not differ between the two schedules, AZD1222 recipients who got a second dose at roughly 4 weeks were pooled with those who got a second dose at roughly 12 weeks. The vaccinee samples were drawn from two UK trials, COV001 and COV002, one of which was a single-blind randomized controlled phase 2/3 trial testing AZD1222 (ChAdOx1 nCoV-19) in healthy adults. For TCRbeta chain sequencing, PBMC samples from trial participants were taken at day 0 and at day 28 after the second dose. Details on this clone: The antigen it recognizes is unknown. Per-nucleotide qualities are absent, and no much larger clonotype sits a single base away.

The CDR3 regions of human TCRbeta chains were subjected to immunosequencing. The original pipeline was this. TCRs in the repertoires were matched against a reference library of SARS-CoV-2-specific TCRs that had been generated with the MIRA antigen-specificity platform. Breadth was defined as the fraction of unique TCRs that were SARS-CoV-2-associated, and depth was defined as the fraction of total T cells that were SARS-CoV-2-associated. Using the MIRA data, every spike-specific TCR was mapped to the spike region that the TCR reacted to and assigned to either a CD4 or a CD8 class. Log10-transformed breadth and depth values were compared by one-way ANOVA with Sidak's multiple comparisons tests. TCRdb carries this immuneACCESS record with in-frame sequences only. Its versions omit some clonotypes, under half of them owing to an unresolved V gene in the studies checked, with the rest unexplained. V and J calls and clone size are copied from that table; D and trimming were computed from the DNA. A total of 70,000 or so clones appear in this sample, around 82% of them only once. The top ten clones comprise about 6.3% of the sample.

The CDR3 goes from the cysteine to the phenylalanine over 16 residues. Only the CDR3 part of the read is kept: 48 bases, read in frame from the first base. Deletion took 0 bases off V and 5 bases off J, with a span of 17 bases between the germline ends. CDR1 is given as SGDLS and CDR2 as YYNGEE, both from the germline V gene. The TCR originated in an adult who received the AZD1222 COVID-19 vaccine. The sequence is built from TRBV9 and TRBJ2-5, with a weak D call of TRBD1 (6 bases match). The input for sequencing was peripheral blood, taken 28 days after the second AZD1222 dose. The DNA reads TGTGCCAGCAGCGTAGGGGTGGGGGCGTTAGAGGAGACCCAGTACTTC. It codes for CASSVGVGALEETQYF.